The present TCR beta chain was sequenced within a study of shared clonotypes between healthy human individuals. Only Caucasian adults living in Nashville, Tennessee made up the donor group. The CDR3 contains 13 residues. In germline, CDR1 is SGHTA, CDR2 FQGTGA. The germline V and J ends were trimmed by 4 bases and 4 bases, with 10 bases remaining between them. The assay ran at deep level. Per the original methods: Filtering of immunoSEQ junctional sequences could not match full-length read filtering. The assay was immunoSEQ multiplex PCR, and TCRdb's table has in-frame clones only and misses some. V and J calls plus clone size are reproduced from that table; the DNA served to infer D and trimming. The sample contains 470,000 or so clones, around 80% of which appear only once. This clone was recorded at least ten times. Other DNA sequences in this sample translate to the same CDR3.

The sequence derives from a woman aged 40-49 years in good health. Some clones in this sample may be carry-over from other donors' samples. The V and J genes are TRBV7-3 and TRBJ1-1, with D hard to call. Sequencing was carried out using PBMCs. This chain's CDR3 is CASSSPYSTEAFF. The DNA for the CDR3 is TGTGCCAGCAGCTCGCCCTACAGCACTGAAGCTTTCTTT. Full variable domain (missing parts from reference TRBV7-3 and TRBJ1-1): GAGVSQTPSNKVTEKGKYVELRCDPISGHTALYWYRQSLGQGPEFLIYFQGTGAADDSGLPNDRFFAVRPEGSVSTLKIQRTERGDSAVYLCASSSPYSTEAFFGQGTRLTVV.